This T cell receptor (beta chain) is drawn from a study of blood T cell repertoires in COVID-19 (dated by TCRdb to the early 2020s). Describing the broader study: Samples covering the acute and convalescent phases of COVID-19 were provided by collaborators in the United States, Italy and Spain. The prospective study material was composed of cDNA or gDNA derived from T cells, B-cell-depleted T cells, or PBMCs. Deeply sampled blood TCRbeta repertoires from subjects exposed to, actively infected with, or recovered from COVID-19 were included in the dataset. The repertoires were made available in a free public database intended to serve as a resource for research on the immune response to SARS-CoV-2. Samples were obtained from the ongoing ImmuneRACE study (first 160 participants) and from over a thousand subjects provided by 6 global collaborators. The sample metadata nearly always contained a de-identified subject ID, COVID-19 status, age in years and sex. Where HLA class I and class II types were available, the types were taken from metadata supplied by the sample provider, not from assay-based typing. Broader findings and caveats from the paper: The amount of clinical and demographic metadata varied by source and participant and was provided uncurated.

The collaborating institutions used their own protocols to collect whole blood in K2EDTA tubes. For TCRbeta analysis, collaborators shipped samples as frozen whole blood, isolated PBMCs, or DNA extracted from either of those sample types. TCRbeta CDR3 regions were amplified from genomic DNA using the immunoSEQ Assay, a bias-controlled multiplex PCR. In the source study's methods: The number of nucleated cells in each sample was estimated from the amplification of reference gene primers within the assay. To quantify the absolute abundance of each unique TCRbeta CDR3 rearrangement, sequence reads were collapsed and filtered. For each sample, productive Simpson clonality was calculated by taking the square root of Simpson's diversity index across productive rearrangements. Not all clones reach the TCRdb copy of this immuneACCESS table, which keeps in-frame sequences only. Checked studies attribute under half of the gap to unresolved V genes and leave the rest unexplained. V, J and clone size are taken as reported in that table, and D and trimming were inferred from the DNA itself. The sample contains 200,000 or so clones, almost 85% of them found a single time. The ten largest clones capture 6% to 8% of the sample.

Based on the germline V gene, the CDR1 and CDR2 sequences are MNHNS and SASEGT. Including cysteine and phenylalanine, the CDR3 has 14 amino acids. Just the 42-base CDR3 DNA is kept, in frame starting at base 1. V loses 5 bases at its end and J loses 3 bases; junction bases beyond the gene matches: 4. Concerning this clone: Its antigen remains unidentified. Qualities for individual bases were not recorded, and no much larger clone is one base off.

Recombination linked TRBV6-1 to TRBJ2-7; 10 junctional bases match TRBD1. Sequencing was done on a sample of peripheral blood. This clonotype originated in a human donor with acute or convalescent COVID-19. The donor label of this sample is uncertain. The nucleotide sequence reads TGTGCCAGCAGTTCGACAGGGGGCGGCTACGAGCAGTACTTC. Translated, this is CASSSTGGGYEQYF.